This is a list of T cell receptor beta chains from one sample in a study of blood T cell repertoires in COVID-19. TCRdb keeps only in-frame clones here, not all; method: immunoSEQ multiplex PCR. The sample holds about 180,000 clones; 75% to 90% are singletons and the top ten take 2% to 2.5%. Specimen: PBMCs or T cells enriched from blood (not recorded which). The receptors were gathered from a woman in her 40s with acute COVID-19. Each CDR3 is given with its conserved first and last residue. The D gene is left open where the match is weak. Size tells how often a clone was seen (once, few, many) or the class of an expanded clone, and some rows leave it out.

clone size: .
D gene: .
V gene: TRBV30
J gene: TRBJ1-1
CDR3 protein: CAWSTGLNTEAFF
CDR3 DNA: TGTGCCTGGAGTACAGGGTTGAACACTGAAGCTTTCTTT

clone size: .
D gene: .
V gene: TRBV28
J gene: TRBJ1-4
CDR3 protein: CASALGRTNEKLFF
CDR3 DNA: TGTGCCAGTGCCCTGGGGCGAACTAATGAAAAACTGTTTTTT

clone size: .
D gene: TRBD2
V gene: TRBV6-2/TRBV6-3
J gene: TRBJ2-1
CDR3 protein: CASSRLAGVGNEQFF
CDR3 DNA: TGTGCCAGCAGTCGACTAGCGGGAGTTGGAAATGAGCAGTTCTTC

clone size: once
D gene: TRBD2
V gene: TRBV5-5
J gene: TRBJ2-5
CDR3 protein: CASSLAISGGARETQYF
CDR3 DNA: TGTGCCAGCAGCTTGGCGATTAGCGGGGGGGCGCGAGAGACCCAGTACTTC

clone size: .
D gene: .
V gene: TRBV4-2
J gene: TRBJ1-1
CDR3 protein: CASSQGYPGGSEAFF
CDR3 DNA: TGTGCCAGCAGCCAAGGCTATCCAGGTGGGTCTGAAGCTTTCTTT

clone size: .
D gene: TRBD1
V gene: TRBV18
J gene: TRBJ1-1
CDR3 protein: CASSPRRLEGAWNTEAFF
CDR3 DNA: TGTGCCAGCTCACCGCGGCGTCTGGAGGGGGCTTGGAACACTGAAGCTTTCTTT

clone size: .
D gene: .
V gene: TRBV27
J gene: TRBJ2-7
CDR3 protein: CASSPTHSLHEQYF
CDR3 DNA: TGTGCCAGCAGTCCGACCCACAGTCTCCACGAGCAGTACTTC

clone size: .
D gene: TRBD2
V gene: TRBV3-1/TRBV3-2
J gene: TRBJ2-3
CDR3 protein: CASSHRGGRVDTQYF
CDR3 DNA: TGTGCCAGCAGCCACCGGGGGGGCCGGGTAGATACGCAGTATTTT

clone size: .
D gene: .
V gene: TRBV30
J gene: TRBJ2-7
CDR3 protein: CAWNSPNSYEQYF
CDR3 DNA: TGTGCCTGGAACTCTCCTAACTCCTACGAGCAGTACTTC

clone size: .
D gene: TRBD2
V gene: TRBV18
J gene: TRBJ2-3
CDR3 protein: CASSLAGAVTDTQYF
CDR3 DNA: TGTGCCAGCTCACTAGCGGGAGCCGTCACAGATACGCAGTATTTT

clone size: .
D gene: TRBD1
V gene: TRBV25-1
J gene: TRBJ2-1
CDR3 protein: CASSEFAPRDRIPNEQFF
CDR3 DNA: TGTGCCAGCAGTGAATTTGCCCCTCGGGACAGAATCCCGAATGAGCAGTTCTTC

clone size: .
D gene: TRBD1
V gene: TRBV18
J gene: TRBJ1-2
CDR3 protein: CASSPLPRQGRYLNYGYTF
CDR3 DNA: TGTGCCAGCTCACCGCTACCCCGACAGGGGCGTTATTTAAACTATGGCTACACCTTC

clone size: .
D gene: .
V gene: TRBV5-5
J gene: TRBJ1-1
CDR3 protein: CASSLVITETARKEAFF
CDR3 DNA: TGTGCCAGCAGCCTTGTCATAACGGAGACGGCTAGGAAAGAAGCTTTCTTT

clone size: .
D gene: .
V gene: TRBV2
J gene: TRBJ1-1
CDR3 protein: CASSEVQNTEAFF
CDR3 DNA: TGTGCCAGCAGTGAGGTACAGAACACTGAAGCTTTCTTT

clone size: .
D gene: TRBD1
V gene: TRBV19
J gene: TRBJ1-5
CDR3 protein: CASSTKGQGAQPQHF
CDR3 DNA: TGTGCCAGTAGTACCAAGGGACAGGGGGCCCAGCCCCAGCATTTT

clone size: once
D gene: .
V gene: TRBV6-4
J gene: TRBJ1-6
CDR3 protein: CASSDLYRWSPLHF
CDR3 DNA: TGTGCCAGCAGTGACCTCTATCGCTGGTCACCCCTCCACTTT

clone size: .
D gene: .
V gene: TRBV11-2
J gene: TRBJ2-6
CDR3 protein: CASRPWGSGANVLTF
CDR3 DNA: TGTGCCAGCAGACCATGGGGCAGTGGGGCCAACGTCCTGACTTTC

clone size: once
D gene: .
V gene: TRBV28
J gene: TRBJ1-3
CDR3 protein: CASSLSGGASGNTIYF
CDR3 DNA: TGTGCCAGCAGTTTATCGGGGGGCGCCTCTGGAAACACCATATATTTT

clone size: .
D gene: .
V gene: TRBV5-6
J gene: TRBJ1-6
CDR3 protein: CASSGVAGPRDSPLHF
CDR3 DNA: TGTGCCAGCAGTGGTGTTGCAGGACCGCGGGATTCACCCCTCCACTTT

clone size: .
D gene: TRBD1
V gene: TRBV12-5
J gene: TRBJ1-5
CDR3 protein: CASGMQGQGYQPQHF
CDR3 DNA: TGTGCTAGTGGTATGCAGGGACAGGGCTATCAGCCCCAGCATTTT

clone size: .
D gene: .
V gene: TRBV19
J gene: TRBJ1-5
CDR3 protein: CASSIDGTPGRGAQHF
CDR3 DNA: TGTGCCAGTAGTATAGACGGGACCCCGGGGCGGGGAGCCCAGCATTTT

clone size: .
D gene: TRBD2
V gene: TRBV6-5
J gene: TRBJ2-1
CDR3 protein: CASSPGLAGYNEQFF
CDR3 DNA: TGTGCCAGCAGTCCGGGACTAGCAGGCTACAATGAGCAGTTCTTC

clone size: .
D gene: .
V gene: TRBV4-2
J gene: TRBJ2-3
CDR3 protein: CASSRDPATSTDTQYF
CDR3 DNA: TGTGCCAGCAGCCGTGACCCGGCGACTAGCACAGATACGCAGTATTTT

clone size: .
D gene: TRBD1
V gene: TRBV2
J gene: TRBJ2-7
CDR3 protein: CASSEGTGAYEQYF
CDR3 DNA: TGTGCCAGCAGTGAAGGGACAGGGGCTTACGAGCAGTACTTC

clone size: .
D gene: TRBD1
V gene: TRBV5-1
J gene: TRBJ2-2
CDR3 protein: CASRTGTEINTGELFF
CDR3 DNA: TGCGCCAGCCGGACCGGGACAGAGATTAACACCGGGGAGCTGTTTTTT

clone size: .
D gene: TRBD2
V gene: TRBV7-9
J gene: TRBJ2-3
CDR3 protein: CASSLIAGSSTDTQYF
CDR3 DNA: TGTGCCAGCAGCTTGATAGCGGGCTCTAGCACAGATACGCAGTATTTT

clone size: .
D gene: .
V gene: TRBV5-1
J gene: TRBJ1-2
CDR3 protein: CASSLAGEPSNYGYTF
CDR3 DNA: TGCGCCAGCAGCTTGGCCGGAGAACCCAGTAACTATGGCTACACCTTC

clone size: once
D gene: .
V gene: TRBV14
J gene: TRBJ1-3
CDR3 protein: CASRPHLGVSGNTIYF
CDR3 DNA: TGTGCCAGCAGACCCCACCTCGGGGTCAGTGGAAACACCATATATTTT

clone size: few
D gene: .
V gene: TRBV4-2
J gene: TRBJ1-3
CDR3 protein: CASSPRGVSSGNTIYF
CDR3 DNA: TGTGCCAGCAGTCCCCGGGGGGTGAGCTCTGGAAACACCATATATTTT

clone size: .
D gene: TRBD2
V gene: TRBV2
J gene: TRBJ2-2
CDR3 protein: CASMTGSGRTGELFF
CDR3 DNA: TGTGCCAGCATGACTGGTAGCGGGCGCACCGGGGAGCTGTTTTTT

clone size: .
D gene: .
V gene: TRBV4-3
J gene: TRBJ2-1
CDR3 protein: CASSQKRGPGDYNEQFF
CDR3 DNA: TGCGCCAGCAGCCAAAAAAGGGGCCCGGGGGATTACAATGAGCAGTTCTTC

clone size: .
D gene: .
V gene: TRBV25-1
J gene: TRBJ2-3
CDR3 protein: CASVSGTHTDTQYF
CDR3 DNA: TGTGCCAGCGTATCCGGGACACATACAGATACGCAGTATTTT

clone size: once
D gene: TRBD1
V gene: TRBV2
J gene: TRBJ1-5
CDR3 protein: CASRGAVRTGVNSNQPQHF
CDR3 DNA: TGTGCCAGCAGAGGGGCTGTCAGGACAGGGGTTAATAGCAATCAGCCCCAGCATTTT

clone size: .
D gene: TRBD1
V gene: TRBV7-9
J gene: TRBJ1-4
CDR3 protein: CASSPGQGGEKLFF
CDR3 DNA: TGTGCCAGCAGCCCCGGACAGGGGGGTGAAAAACTGTTTTTT

clone size: .
D gene: .
V gene: TRBV2
J gene: TRBJ2-7
CDR3 protein: CASSVRVSYEQYF
CDR3 DNA: TGTGCCAGCAGTGTGCGGGTTTCCTACGAGCAGTACTTC

clone size: .
D gene: TRBD1
V gene: TRBV5-4
J gene: TRBJ1-3
CDR3 protein: CASSQSGTGGNTIYF
CDR3 DNA: TGTGCCAGCAGTCAAAGCGGGACAGGTGGAAACACCATATATTTT

clone size: once
D gene: .
V gene: TRBV21-1
J gene: TRBJ2-1
CDR3 protein: CASSKGGGGADNEQFF
CDR3 DNA: TGTGCCAGCAGCAAAGGAGGCGGGGGGGCGGACAATGAGCAGTTCTTC

clone size: few
D gene: .
V gene: TRBV5-4
J gene: TRBJ2-5
CDR3 protein: CASSQQGIRETQYF
CDR3 DNA: TGTGCCAGCAGCCAGCAGGGAATCCGGGAGACCCAGTACTTC

clone size: .
D gene: .
V gene: TRBV9
J gene: TRBJ1-1
CDR3 protein: CASSVGLSTEAFF
CDR3 DNA: TGTGCCAGCAGCGTAGGGCTGTCCACTGAAGCTTTCTTT

clone size: .
D gene: .
V gene: TRBV7-9
J gene: TRBJ1-1
CDR3 protein: CASSFTEQQNTEAFF
CDR3 DNA: TGTGCCAGCAGCTTTACGGAACAGCAGAACACTGAAGCTTTCTTT

clone size: .
D gene: TRBD1
V gene: TRBV4-2
J gene: TRBJ1-1
CDR3 protein: CASSQVGQGAAAFF
CDR3 DNA: TGTGCCAGCAGCCAAGTTGGGCAGGGGGCCGCAGCTTTCTTT

clone size: .
D gene: TRBD1
V gene: TRBV2
J gene: TRBJ1-2
CDR3 protein: CASSRQGNYGYTF
CDR3 DNA: TGTGCCAGCTCCCGACAGGGGAACTATGGCTACACCTTC

clone size: .
D gene: TRBD1
V gene: TRBV19
J gene: TRBJ1-5
CDR3 protein: CASSIGTEWSPPQHF
CDR3 DNA: TGTGCCAGTAGTATTGGGACAGAATGGTCTCCGCCCCAGCATTTT

clone size: .
D gene: TRBD1
V gene: TRBV6-5
J gene: TRBJ1-1
CDR3 protein: CASSSGTGNTEAFF
CDR3 DNA: TGTGCCAGCAGTTCTGGGACAGGCAACACTGAAGCTTTCTTT

clone size: .
D gene: .
V gene: TRBV7-9
J gene: TRBJ2-7
CDR3 protein: CASSSARDLYEQYF
CDR3 DNA: TGTGCCAGCAGCTCAGCTCGGGATCTCTACGAGCAGTACTTC

clone size: few
D gene: TRBD1
V gene: TRBV7-8
J gene: TRBJ2-7
CDR3 protein: CASSLGQRVYEQYF
CDR3 DNA: TGTGCCAGCAGCCTGGGACAGAGAGTCTACGAGCAGTACTTC

clone size: once
D gene: .
V gene: TRBV6-5
J gene: TRBJ1-2
CDR3 protein: CASSYSMNRAHGYTF
CDR3 DNA: TGTGCCAGCAGTTACTCCATGAACAGGGCCCATGGCTACACCTTC

clone size: .
D gene: TRBD2
V gene: TRBV7-6
J gene: TRBJ2-7
CDR3 protein: CASSLVRGSVYEQYF
CDR3 DNA: TGTGCCAGCAGCTTAGTGCGGGGGAGTGTTTACGAGCAGTACTTC

clone size: .
D gene: TRBD1
V gene: TRBV11-2
J gene: TRBJ2-1
CDR3 protein: CASSPTGQGNEQFF
CDR3 DNA: TGTGCCAGCAGCCCCACAGGACAGGGCAATGAGCAGTTCTTC

clone size: .
D gene: .
V gene: TRBV19
J gene: TRBJ2-7
CDR3 protein: CASSLTGIYEQYF
CDR3 DNA: TGTGCCAGTAGTCTAACAGGGATCTACGAGCAGTACTTC

clone size: few
D gene: TRBD2
V gene: TRBV25-1
J gene: TRBJ2-7
CDR3 protein: CASSERTGTRTYEQYF
CDR3 DNA: TGTGCCAGCAGTGAACGTACCGGGACTAGAACCTACGAGCAGTACTTC

clone size: .
D gene: TRBD2
V gene: TRBV5-1
J gene: TRBJ2-7
CDR3 protein: CASSLSLAGEYEQYF
CDR3 DNA: TGCGCCAGCAGCTTGAGTCTAGCGGGAGAATACGAGCAGTACTTC

clone size: .
D gene: .
V gene: TRBV10-2
J gene: TRBJ1-5
CDR3 protein: CASSEWAQPQHF
CDR3 DNA: TGCGCCAGCAGTGAGTGGGCTCAGCCCCAGCATTTT